A selection of T cell receptor beta chains follows, all from one sample in a study of OX40 agonist ivuxolimab in advanced cancers. Only in-frame clones appear in the TCRdb table, and some are missing; sequencing was by immunoSEQ multiplex PCR. In the table there are about 70,000 clones, 88% of which are singletons. The specimen was CD4+ or CD8+ T cells sorted from blood, collected in a trial of the OX40 agonist ivuxolimab. These receptors were taken from an adult with an advanced solid tumor such as melanoma, head and neck, liver or kidney cancer. Each CDR3 is given with its conserved first and last residue. D genes are given only for firm matches. Clone size appears in some rows only: once, few, many, or a class for an expanded clone.

CDR3nt,CDR3aa,abundance,v_gene,j_gene,len,d_gene
TGTGCCAGCAGCAAACAGGGGGCGAGCACTGAAGCTTTCTTT,CASSKQGASTEAFF,NA,TRBV7-9,TRBJ1-1,14,TRBD1
TGTGCCAGCAGTTCCCCCACCAGTAATCAGCCCCAGCATTTT,CASSSPTSNQPQHF,NA,TRBV28,TRBJ1-5,14,NA
TGTGCCAGCAGCAATAGCGGCGGGTACGGTGAAGCTTTCTTT,CASSNSGGYGEAFF,once,TRBV11-3,TRBJ1-1,14,NA
TGTGCCTGGAGTGTGGACAGGGCCTACACGAACACCGGGGAGCTGTTTTTT,CAWSVDRAYTNTGELFF,NA,TRBV30,TRBJ2-2,17,TRBD1
TGTGCCAGCAGCTTAGGCGACAGGGGGGAGGACACTGAAGCTTTCTTT,CASSLGDRGEDTEAFF,NA,TRBV7-9,TRBJ1-1,16,TRBD1
TGTGCTAGTGGTTTGAGCCGGGACAGGGGGAAGAAAGACACCGGGGAGCTGTTTTTT,CASGLSRDRGKKDTGELFF,few,TRBV12-5,TRBJ2-2,19,TRBD1
TGTGCCAGCAGCCAAGGGGGACAGACTAACTATGGCTACACCTTC,CASSQGGQTNYGYTF,NA,TRBV14,TRBJ1-2,15,TRBD1
TGTGCCAGCAGCCCCGACAGGGGCTCTGGAAACACCATATATTTT,CASSPDRGSGNTIYF,NA,TRBV6-5,TRBJ1-3,15,TRBD1
TGTGCCTGGGGGACATTCACCAATGAGCAGTTCTTC,CAWGTFTNEQFF,NA,TRBV30,TRBJ2-1,12,NA
TGTGCCAGCAGGGAGGGAGTGTGGGAGACCCAGTACTTC,CASREGVWETQYF,once,TRBV28,TRBJ2-5,13,NA
TGTGCCACCAGCAGAGTCACTGGTAGCGGGTCCCTGGGGAGGGAGACCCAGTACTTC,CATSRVTGSGSLGRETQYF,NA,TRBV15,TRBJ2-5,19,TRBD2
TGTGCCAGCAGTTACGGGGACCCCAACACAGATACGCAGTATTTT,CASSYGDPNTDTQYF,NA,TRBV6-5,TRBJ2-3,15,NA
TGTGCCAGCAGCTTGGTTGACAGGCGGTCCTACGAGCAGTACTTC,CASSLVDRRSYEQYF,NA,TRBV5-6,TRBJ2-7,15,NA
TGTGCCAGCAGCCAAGGACAGAATTCACCCCTCCACTTT,CASSQGQNSPLHF,NA,TRBV7-3,TRBJ1-6,13,NA
TGTGCCAGCTCACCACCCACCAGGGCTGGCGAGCAGTACTTC,CASSPPTRAGEQYF,NA,TRBV18,TRBJ2-7,14,NA
TGTGCCAGCAGTTTATCAGGGGCTGGGGGCTACACCTTC,CASSLSGAGGYTF,NA,TRBV28,TRBJ1-2,13,NA
TGTGCCAGCAACGCCCGGGACAACTCCTACGAGCAGTACTTC,CASNARDNSYEQYF,NA,TRBV16,TRBJ2-7,14,NA
TGCGCCAGCAGCCTATCGACAGGGCACTCTGGAAACACCATATATTTT,CASSLSTGHSGNTIYF,NA,TRBV5-1,TRBJ1-3,16,TRBD1
TGTGCCAGCAGCCAAGATAATCGCGGGAGAAGGGATGAGCAGTTCTTC,CASSQDNRGRRDEQFF,NA,TRBV4-2,TRBJ2-1,16,TRBD2
TGCAGCCTTGCTTTGGGGCCGAGGGATGGCTACACCTTC,CSLALGPRDGYTF,NA,TRBV29-1,TRBJ1-2,13,NA
TGTGCCAGCAGCCCGGCGGGGCCTAACTATGGCTACACCTTC,CASSPAGPNYGYTF,NA,TRBV7-9,TRBJ1-2,14,NA
TGTGCCAGTAGTCGCCGGACAGGGGAAGTCCAGCCCCAGCATTTT,CASSRRTGEVQPQHF,few,TRBV19,TRBJ1-5,15,TRBD1
TGTGCCAGTAGTATAGACCCGGCTAGCGGGAGTTCGTTCTTC,CASSIDPASGSSFF,NA,TRBV19,TRBJ2-1,14,TRBD2
TGTGCCAGCTCACCCCAGGGGAACACTGAAGCTTTCTTT,CASSPQGNTEAFF,NA,TRBV18,TRBJ1-1,13,NA
TGTGCCAGTAGCCCGGTCGAGGGAAACATTCAGTACTTC,CASSPVEGNIQYF,NA,TRBV19,TRBJ2-4,13,NA
TGTGCCAGCAGTCGGGACTCCTCTGCCTACAATGAGCAGTTCTTC,CASSRDSSAYNEQFF,NA,TRBV5-4,TRBJ2-1,15,NA
TGTGCCAGTATCTCAAAACCTAACTATGGCTACACCTTC,CASISKPNYGYTF,NA,TRBV19,TRBJ1-2,13,NA
TGTGCCAGTAGTATAGTTTCATTTCGTGGCAGGGGGGCCTATGGCTACACCTTC,CASSIVSFRGRGAYGYTF,NA,TRBV19,TRBJ1-2,18,TRBD1
TGTGCCAGCAGTCATAGGACAGGGGGGGGCCAGCCCCAGCATTTT,CASSHRTGGGQPQHF,few,TRBV2,TRBJ1-5,15,TRBD1
TGTGCCAGCAGTGAGAGGCCGGCCGGGGCAGATACGCAGTATTTT,CASSERPAGADTQYF,NA,TRBV6-4,TRBJ2-3,15,NA